The 15 T cell receptor beta chains in this list originate from one sample, sequenced in a study of Ad26.COV2.S vaccination and SARS-CoV-2 variants (dated by TCRdb to the early 2020s). Library method: the immunoSEQ multiplex PCR assay. TCRdb re-hosts the immuneACCESS table, in-frame sequences only. Its copies lack some clones; in the studies checked, an unresolved V gene accounts for under half of them, and the cause for the rest is not known. This sample has around 250,000 clones in its table, and roughly 86% of those were observed once. Under 4% of the sample goes to the ten largest clones. Read against the paper, the sample's treatment or condition label means: approximately 18 received Ad26.COV2.S at low or high dose, single or two shots; 5 received placebo; per-sample allocation not given. For vaccine and placebo recipients, repertoires were sequenced using samples collected on day 63 after the first injection.

The source was peripheral blood, collected in a trial of Ad26.COV2.S vaccine versus placebo. These receptors came from a person aged 18-65 years who received the Ad26.COV2.S COVID-19 vaccine or a placebo.

Worth noting for this clone: Other DNA sequences in the same sample also yield this CDR3. For the CDR3, the DNA is TGTGCCAGTAGTAGGGTTACTGAAGCTTTCTTT. It encodes CASSRVTEAFF. This chain joins TRBV19 and TRBJ1-1; no firm D call. Germline V lookup: CDR1 LNHDA, CDR2 SQIVND (reference sequence). V gave up 4 bases and J gave up 5 bases, with 5 bases separating them. CDR3 size: 11 residues. Drawing the rest from reference TRBV19 and TRBJ1-1, the complete variable domain is DGGITQSPKYLFRKEGQNVTLSCEQNLNHDAMYWYRQDPGQGLRLIYYSQIVNDFQKGDIAEGYSVSREKKESFPLTVTSAQKNPTAFYLCASSRVTEAFFGQGTRLTVV.

The V call is TRBV9, the J call TRBJ2-3; possibly TRBD2 for D (5 bases). Germline CDR1 reads SGDLS; CDR2 reads YYNGEE. Deletions cut 0 bases from V and 7 bases from J, with 18 bases between. The CDR3 contains 16 residues. DNA for the CDR3: TGTGCCAGCAGCGTAGGGGCGGGCGACCTGGGGTATACGCAGTATTTT. This translates into CASSVGAGDLGYTQYF.

The chain couples TRBV6-2 or TRBV6-3 to TRBJ2-7, with 7 bases that match TRBD1. The ends lost 3 bases at V and 6 bases at J; junction bases unmatched: 2. The CDR3 sequence is 12 residues long. The germline gives CDR1 MNHEY, CDR2 SVGEGT. CDR3 amino acids: CASSYTGVEQYF. CDR3 nucleotides: TGTGCCAGCAGTTATACAGGGGTCGAGCAGTACTTC.

The genes are TRBV5-4 and TRBJ2-1; D possibly matches TRBD1 or TRBD2 (6 bases each). V was pared by 4 bases and J by 6 bases, with 20 bases between. Germline V CDR1 and CDR2: SGHNT, YYREEE (reference sequence). The CDR3 contains 16 residues. CDR3 DNA sequence: TGTGCCAGCAGCCCGGGAGCCGGGACAACGAGCAATGAGCAGTTCTTC. Its translation: CASSPGAGTTSNEQFF.

The V gene is TRBV12-3 or TRBV12-4, the J gene TRBJ1-4; possibly TRBD1 for D (5 bases). The CDR3 runs 12 residues. V lost 5 bases and J lost 11, with 12 bases in between. CDR3 sequence: CASSPRGEKLFF. DNA for the CDR3: TGTGCCAGCAGTCCCCGGGGGGAGAAACTGTTTTTT.

This chain connects TRBV7-7 to TRBJ2-5; no firm D call. CDR3 length: 13 residues. V was clipped by 3 bases and J by 5 bases, with 10 bases between them. Germline values: CDR1 SSHAT, CDR2 FNYEAQ (reference sequence). CDR3 DNA sequence: TGTGCCAGCAGCTTCGCAGGTTACGAGACCCAGTACTTC. It encodes CASSFAGYETQYF.

The gene calls are TRBV11-2 and TRBJ1-2; no clear D. Between the trimmed V and J ends, which lost 0 bases and 8 bases, there was a span of 13 bases. The CDR3 totals 14 residues. CDR1 and CDR2 from the germline V gene are SGHAT and FQNNGV. The CDR3 DNA reads as TGTGCCAGCAGCTTAGATGGCGGGATCCCGGGCTACACCTTC. This sequence encodes CASSLDGGIPGYTF.

This clone was seen only once. The chain joins TRBV19 to TRBJ1-4, with a tentative D call TRBD1 (5 bases). Trimming left V 3 bases short and J 8 bases short, with 16 bases between. Germline CDR1 reads LNHDA; CDR2 reads SQIVND (reference sequence). This CDR3 is built from 15 residues. For the CDR3, the DNA is TGTGCCAGTAGTATTCAGGGTACCAGTAGCGAAAAACTGTTTTTT. Protein product: CASSIQGTSSEKLFF.

The chain has TRBV9 and TRBJ2-3; a possible D gene is TRBD2 (6 bases). CDR1 is SGDLS, CDR2 YYNGEE, per germline. V lost 4 bases and J lost 1, with 16 bases in between. The CDR3 extends over 16 amino acids. The CDR3 here is CASSRPPAGRTDTQYF. The CDR3 nucleotides read TGTGCCAGCAGCCGTCCTCCTGCGGGGCGCACAGATACGCAGTATTTT.

V is TRBV19 and J is TRBJ1-4, with 8 bases lining up with TRBD1. The trim removed 1 base at V and 6 bases at J, leaving 7 bases unmatched. Germline V lookup: CDR1 LNHDA, CDR2 SQIVND (reference sequence). The CDR3 totals 16 residues. The CDR3 reads CASSIAGGTGDEKLFF. As DNA, the CDR3 is TGTGCCAGTAGTATAGCCGGGGGGACAGGTGATGAAAAACTGTTTTTT.

This clone was picked up one time. The V and J genes are TRBV5-6 and TRBJ2-7, with TRBD1 identical over 9 bases. The trim removed 5 bases at V and 3 bases at J, leaving 3 bases unmatched. CDR1 is SGHDT and CDR2 is YYEEEE in the germline V gene. CDR3 length: 13 amino acids. CDR3 in DNA: TGTGCCAGCAGTCCGACAGGGGGCTACGAGCAGTACTTC. It specifies CASSPTGGYEQYF.

This clone appeared once. The chain is built from TRBV7-9 and TRBJ1-1; D is unclear. The germline V and J ends were trimmed by 4 bases and 9 bases, with 15 bases remaining between them. CDR1 SEHNR and CDR2 FQNEAQ come from the germline V gene (reference sequence). This CDR3 is built from 13 residues. The CDR3 is CASSSAGRHKAFF. CDR3 DNA: TGTGCCAGCAGCTCCGCCGGAAGACACAAAGCTTTCTTT.

The chain couples TRBV6-2 or TRBV6-3 to TRBJ2-4; D gene ambiguous. The CDR3 loop spans 16 amino acids. The V gene lost 2 bases and the J gene lost 2 bases, with 13 bases spanning the gap. Looked up from germline, CDR1 is MNHEY and CDR2 is SVGEGT. The CDR3 region is CASSYEGFGSKNIQYF. The CDR3 region has the DNA TGTGCCAGCAGTTACGAAGGATTTGGGTCCAAAAACATTCAGTACTTC.

This sequence joins TRBV25-1 and TRBJ1-1, with D unresolved. V was pared by 7 bases and J by 3 bases, with 12 bases between. Germline V gives CDR1 MGHDK, CDR2 SYGVNS. This CDR3 comprises 13 residues. CDR3 nucleotide sequence: TGTGCCAGCACCTCGTCCTGGGACACTGAAGCTTTCTTT. This sequence encodes CASTSSWDTEAFF.

The rearrangement joins TRBV18 to TRBJ2-1; tentatively, D is TRBD1 (5 bases). Germline CDR1 and CDR2: KGHSH and LQKENI. The CDR3 runs 13 residues. Trimming took 1 base from V and 9 from J, leaving 10 bases between them. DNA of the CDR3: TGTGCCAGCTCACCACTCCAGGGATCTGAGCAGTTCTTC. Amino acids: CASSPLQGSEQFF.